What follows are 4 T cell receptor beta chains derived from one specimen sequenced in a study of Ad26.COV2.S vaccination and SARS-CoV-2 variants. Treatment reported: 15 to 20 received Ad26.COV2.S at low or high dose, single or two shots; 5 received placebo; per-sample allocation not given. After the first vaccine or placebo injection, samples were drawn on day 63. The method was immunoSEQ multiplex PCR; TCRdb's version includes in-frame clones alone and lacks a portion of them. Altogether about 280,000 clones are present, about 90% being singletons, with the ten largest covering 2.5% to 3.5%. Specimen: peripheral blood, collected in a trial of Ad26.COV2.S vaccine versus placebo. The receptors here all came from a person between 18 and 65 years old who received the Ad26.COV2.S COVID-19 vaccine or a placebo.

This clone occurred a few times. One junction end disagrees with the germline gene, perhaps due to a read error. The rearrangement links TRBV6-5 to TRBJ1-2, with D maybe TRBD1 (5 bases). The germline V gene has CDR1 MNHEY and CDR2 SVGAGI. The CDR3 totals 14 residues. The CDR3 loop reads CLVRDPGANYGYTF. The CDR3 coding sequence is TGCTTGGTCCGGGACCCCGGAGCGAACTATGGCTACACCTTC.

This rearrangement joins TRBV6-1 to TRBJ2-2; 8 positions agree with TRBD1. This CDR3 is 16 amino acids long. Germline assignment: CDR1 MNHNS and CDR2 SASEGT. V lost 3 bases to trimming and J lost 6 bases; unmatched junction nucleotides: 9. Written as DNA, the CDR3 is TGTGCCAGCAGTGATGGGGGACAGGCACCCTCCGGGGAGCTGTTTTTT. Translation gives CASSDGGQAPSGELFF.

The rearrangement joins TRBV27 to TRBJ2-7; 9 bases match TRBD1. J was trimmed by 3 bases and V by 2 bases; bases with no gene match: 5. Germline V gives CDR1 MNHEY, CDR2 SMNVEV (reference sequence). This CDR3 spans 15 amino acids. The CDR3 loop is CASSLSSGQGYEQYF. CDR3 DNA sequence: TGTGCCAGCAGTTTAAGTTCGGGACAGGGCTACGAGCAGTACTTC.

J is TRBJ1-2 and V is TRBV30; TRBD1 matches at 7 bases. Germline CDR1 GTSNPN, CDR2 SVGIG (reference sequence). The CDR3 runs to 14 residues. Germline trimming cut 4 bases from V and 8 bases from J; bases unmatched to any gene: 13. CDR3 in amino acids: CAWTDNRGFEGYTF. The CDR3 coding sequence is TGTGCCTGGACCGACAACAGGGGATTTGAGGGCTACACCTTC.